This TCR beta chain stems from a study of Graves' ophthalmopathy and Graves' hyperthyroidism. Study-wide context: The collection of peripheral blood took place at initial diagnosis, before any treatment.

The study's findings and limits: Distinction of ophthalmopathy from stable hyperthyroidism by a 13-signature model reached 85% to 90% sensitivity and about 80% specificity.

This clonotype was detected once. The antigen is undetermined. The CDR3 carries no conserved terminal phenylalanine or tryptophan, so it likely arises from a read error. The CDR3 totals 13 residues. The V gene lost 4 bases and the J gene lost 1 base, with 8 bases spanning the gap. Germline assignment: CDR1 SNHLY and CDR2 FYNNEI. RNA transcripts provided the template for amplifying TCR beta CDR3 regions. After a first-round RT-PCR with HTBI primers, a second-round multiplex PCR was run. TCRdb re-called the multiplex PCR reads with MiXCR, one entry per CDR3 protein. The sample has about 700,000 distinct CDR3 sequences, under 50% seen once; the top ten hold roughly 3.5%. Moderate-to-severe activity, CAS at least 3, NOSPECS at least 4 and duration under 3 months characterized donors with ophthalmopathy. The authors used Ficoll-Paque density gradient centrifugation to separate PBMCs. The input was about 10 ml of fresh peripheral blood.

The chain carries TRBV2 and TRBJ2-7; the D gene is possibly TRBD2 (5 bases). The material sequenced was peripheral blood. This sequence originates from an adult man with Graves' ophthalmopathy. The CDR3 protein is CASSGPGSYEQYL. The CDR3 nucleotides read TGTGCCAGCAGTGGTCCGGGGTCCTACGAGCAGTACTTA.